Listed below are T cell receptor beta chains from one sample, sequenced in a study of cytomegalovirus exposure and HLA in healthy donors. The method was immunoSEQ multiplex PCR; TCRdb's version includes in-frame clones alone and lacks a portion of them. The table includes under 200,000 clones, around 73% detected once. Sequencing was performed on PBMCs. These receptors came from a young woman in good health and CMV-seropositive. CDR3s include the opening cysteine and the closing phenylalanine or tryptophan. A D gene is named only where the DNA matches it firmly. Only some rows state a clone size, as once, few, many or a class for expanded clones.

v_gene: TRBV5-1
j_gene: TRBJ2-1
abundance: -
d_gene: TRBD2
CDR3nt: TGCGCCAGCAGCTTGGCGGGACTAGCGGGTTCCGATGAGCAGTTCTTC
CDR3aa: CASSLAGLAGSDEQFF

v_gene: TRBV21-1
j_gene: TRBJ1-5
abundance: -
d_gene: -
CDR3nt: TGTGCCAGCAGCGCTCGAACTTCAGGGTGGTGGGCCCATCAGCCCCAGCATTTT
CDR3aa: CASSARTSGWWAHQPQHF

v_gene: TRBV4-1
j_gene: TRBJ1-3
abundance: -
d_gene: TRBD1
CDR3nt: TGCGCCAGCAGCCCGGACAGGGGTTATGGAAACACCATATATTTT
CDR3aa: CASSPDRGYGNTIYF

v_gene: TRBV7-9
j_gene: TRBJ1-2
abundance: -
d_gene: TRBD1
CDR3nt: TGTGCCAGCAGCTCCTCTCCAGGGGGACCTGGGAGGGGCTACACCTTC
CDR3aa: CASSSSPGGPGRGYTF

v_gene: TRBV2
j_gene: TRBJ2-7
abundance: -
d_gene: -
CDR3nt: TGTGCCAGCAGGAGTGATCTTACACGGGTGCAGTACTTC
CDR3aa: CASRSDLTRVQYF

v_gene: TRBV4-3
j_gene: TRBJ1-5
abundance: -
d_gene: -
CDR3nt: TGCGCCAGCAGCCAATCAGGGTCTAATGATCAGCCCCAGCATTTT
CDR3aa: CASSQSGSNDQPQHF

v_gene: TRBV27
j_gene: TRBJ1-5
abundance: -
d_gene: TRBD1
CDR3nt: TGTGCCAGCAGACAGGGGAGTCAGCCCCAGCATTTT
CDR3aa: CASRQGSQPQHF

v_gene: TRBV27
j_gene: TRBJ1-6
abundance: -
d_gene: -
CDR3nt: TGTGCCAGCAGTTTCCAGGCCAATTCACCCCTCCACTTT
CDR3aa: CASSFQANSPLHF

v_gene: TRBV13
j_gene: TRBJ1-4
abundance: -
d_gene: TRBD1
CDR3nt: TGTGCCAGCAGCACAGTCCGGGACAGGGAGTCCCTCGGGTCTGAAAAACTGTTTTTT
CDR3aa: CASSTVRDRESLGSEKLFF

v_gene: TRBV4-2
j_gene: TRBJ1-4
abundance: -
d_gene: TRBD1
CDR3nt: TGTGCCAGCAGCCCGGGACAGACTCAAGCAACTAATGAAAAACTGTTTTTT
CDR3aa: CASSPGQTQATNEKLFF

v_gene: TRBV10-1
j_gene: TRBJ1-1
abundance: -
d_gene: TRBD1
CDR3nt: TGCGCCAGCAGGGTGGACAGGCCCAACACTGAAGCTTTCTTT
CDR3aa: CASRVDRPNTEAFF

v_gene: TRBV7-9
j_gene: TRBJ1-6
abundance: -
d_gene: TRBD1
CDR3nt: TGTGCCAGCAGTCAGACAGGGAGCTCCTATAATTCACCCCTCCACTTT
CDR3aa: CASSQTGSSYNSPLHF

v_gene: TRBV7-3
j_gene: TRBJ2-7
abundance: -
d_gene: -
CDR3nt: TGTGCCAGCAGCCGTGAACGGGGCTACGAGCAGTACTTC
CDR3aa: CASSRERGYEQYF

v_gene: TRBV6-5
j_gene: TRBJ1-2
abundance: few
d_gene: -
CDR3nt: TGTGCCAGCAGCCTAGGAACTTCGAGCTACACCTTC
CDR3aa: CASSLGTSSYTF

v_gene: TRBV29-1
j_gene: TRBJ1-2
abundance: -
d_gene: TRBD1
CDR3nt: TGCAGCGTTGAAGGGAACCGGGACAGTTTAGGCTACACCTTC
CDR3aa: CSVEGNRDSLGYTF

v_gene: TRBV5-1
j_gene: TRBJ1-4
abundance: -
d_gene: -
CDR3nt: TGCGCCAGCACCCTCGGACAGCTTAATGAAAAACTGTTTTTT
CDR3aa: CASTLGQLNEKLFF

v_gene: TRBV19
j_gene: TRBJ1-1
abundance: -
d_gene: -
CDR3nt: TGTGCCAGTAGTCCGGAGGGGCGGTGGACTGAAGCTTTCTTT
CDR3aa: CASSPEGRWTEAFF

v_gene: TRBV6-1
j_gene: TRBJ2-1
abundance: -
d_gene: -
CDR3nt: TGTGCCAGCAGTGAAAAGGACAGATACAATGAGCAGTTCTTC
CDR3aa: CASSEKDRYNEQFF

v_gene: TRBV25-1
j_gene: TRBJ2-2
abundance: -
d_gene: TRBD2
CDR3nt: TGTGCCAGCAGCCCGGGGAGGGCCGCCGGGGAGCTGTTTTTT
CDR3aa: CASSPGRAAGELFF

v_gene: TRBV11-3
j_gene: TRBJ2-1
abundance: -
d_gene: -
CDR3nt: TGTGCCAGCAGCTTGGGCAGCTCCTACAATGAGCAGTTCTTC
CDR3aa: CASSLGSSYNEQFF

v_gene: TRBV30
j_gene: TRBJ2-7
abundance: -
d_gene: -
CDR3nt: TGTGCCTGGCTCCGCGAGGGACAACACTCCTACGAGCAGTACTTC
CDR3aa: CAWLREGQHSYEQYF

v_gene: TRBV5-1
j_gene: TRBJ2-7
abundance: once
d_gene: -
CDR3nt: TGCGCCAGCAGCTTGGACACAGTCTACGAGCAGTACTTC
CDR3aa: CASSLDTVYEQYF

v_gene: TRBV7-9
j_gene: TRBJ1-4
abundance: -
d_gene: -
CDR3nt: TGTGCCAGCAGCTTAGATGTGGAGGGAACTAATGAAAAACTGTTTTTT
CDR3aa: CASSLDVEGTNEKLFF

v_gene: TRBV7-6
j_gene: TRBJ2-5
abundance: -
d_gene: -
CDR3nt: TGTGCCAGCAGCTGGCGGTTCCAAGAGACCCAGTACTTC
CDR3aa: CASSWRFQETQYF

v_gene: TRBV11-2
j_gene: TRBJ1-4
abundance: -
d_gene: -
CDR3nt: TGTGCCAGCAGCCCCCGGGGGGGAAATGAAAAACTGTTTTTT
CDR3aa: CASSPRGGNEKLFF